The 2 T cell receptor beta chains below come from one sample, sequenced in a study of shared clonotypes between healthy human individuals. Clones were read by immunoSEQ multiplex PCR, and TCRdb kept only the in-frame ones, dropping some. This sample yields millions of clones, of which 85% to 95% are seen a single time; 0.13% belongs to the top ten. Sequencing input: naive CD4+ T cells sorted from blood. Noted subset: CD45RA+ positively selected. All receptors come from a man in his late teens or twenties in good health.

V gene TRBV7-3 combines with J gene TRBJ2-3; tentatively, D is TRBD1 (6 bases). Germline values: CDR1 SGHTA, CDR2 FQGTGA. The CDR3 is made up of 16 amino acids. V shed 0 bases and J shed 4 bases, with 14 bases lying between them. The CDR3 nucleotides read TGTGCCAGCAGCTTAACAGGGGGTAAACCGGCAGATACGCAGTATTTT. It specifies CASSLTGGKPADTQYF.

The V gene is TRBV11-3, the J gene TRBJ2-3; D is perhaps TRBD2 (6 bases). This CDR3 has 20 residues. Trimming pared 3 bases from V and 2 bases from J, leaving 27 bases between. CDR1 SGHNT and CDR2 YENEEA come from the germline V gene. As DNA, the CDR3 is TGTGCCAGCAGCTTGGGAGTCCGGGACTTAGAGGTCTTAGACACAGATACGCAGTATTTT. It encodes CASSLGVRDLEVLDTDTQYF.